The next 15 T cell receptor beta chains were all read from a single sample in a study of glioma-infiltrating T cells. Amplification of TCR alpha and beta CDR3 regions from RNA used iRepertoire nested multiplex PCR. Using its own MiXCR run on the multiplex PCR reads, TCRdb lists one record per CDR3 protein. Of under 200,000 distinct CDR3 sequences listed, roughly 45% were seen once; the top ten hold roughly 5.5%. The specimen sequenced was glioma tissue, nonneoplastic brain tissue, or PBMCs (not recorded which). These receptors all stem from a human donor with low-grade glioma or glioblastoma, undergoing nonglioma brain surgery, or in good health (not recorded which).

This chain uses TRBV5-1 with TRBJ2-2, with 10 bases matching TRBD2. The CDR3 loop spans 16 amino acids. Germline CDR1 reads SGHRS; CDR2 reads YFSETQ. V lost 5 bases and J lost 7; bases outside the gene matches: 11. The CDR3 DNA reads TGCGCCAGCAGTCCTGAGCTAGCGGGAGAGGGCGGGGAGCTGTTTTTT. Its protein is CASSPELAGEGGELFF.

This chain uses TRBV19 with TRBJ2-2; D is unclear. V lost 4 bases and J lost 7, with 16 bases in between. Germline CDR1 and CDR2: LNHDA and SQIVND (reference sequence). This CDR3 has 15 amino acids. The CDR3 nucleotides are TGTGCCAGTAGTACCCGATCCCCTTCGGACGGGGAGCTGTTTTTT. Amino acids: CASSTRSPSDGELFF. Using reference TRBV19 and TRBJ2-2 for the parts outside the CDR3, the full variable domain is DGGITQSPKYLFRKEGQNVTLSCEQNLNHDAMYWYRQDPGQGLRLIYYSQIVNDFQKGDIAEGYSVSREKKESFPLTVTSAQKNPTAFYLCASSTRSPSDGELFFGEGSRLTVL.

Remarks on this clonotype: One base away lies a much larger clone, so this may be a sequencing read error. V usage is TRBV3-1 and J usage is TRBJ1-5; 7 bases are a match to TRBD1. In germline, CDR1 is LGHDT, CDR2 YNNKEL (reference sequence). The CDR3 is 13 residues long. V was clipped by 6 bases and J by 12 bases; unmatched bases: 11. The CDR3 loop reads CASSPDRVEHQHF. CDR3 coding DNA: TGTGCCAGCAGTCCAGACAGGGTAGAACACCAGCATTTT.

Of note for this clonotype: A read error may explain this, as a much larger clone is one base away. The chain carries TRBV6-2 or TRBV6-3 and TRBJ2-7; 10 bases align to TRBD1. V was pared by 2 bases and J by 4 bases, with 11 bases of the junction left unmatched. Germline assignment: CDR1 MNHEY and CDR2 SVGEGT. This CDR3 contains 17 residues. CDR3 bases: TGTGCCAGCAGTTACAGTCCGGCCGGGACAGGGGTTTACGAGCAGTACTTC. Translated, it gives CASSYSPAGTGVYEQYF.

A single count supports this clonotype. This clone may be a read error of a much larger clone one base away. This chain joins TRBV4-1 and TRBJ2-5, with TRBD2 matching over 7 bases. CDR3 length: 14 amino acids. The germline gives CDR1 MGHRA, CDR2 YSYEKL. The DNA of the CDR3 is TGCGCCAGCAGCCAAGTTGTATCCGGGGGGACCAAGTACTTC. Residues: CASSQVVSGGTKYF.

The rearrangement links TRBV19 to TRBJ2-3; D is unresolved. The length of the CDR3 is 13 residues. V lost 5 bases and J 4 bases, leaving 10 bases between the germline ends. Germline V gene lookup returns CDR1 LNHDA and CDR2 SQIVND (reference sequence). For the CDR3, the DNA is TGTGCCAGTAGTCCGGTTGGGGCAGATACGCAGTATTTT. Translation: CASSPVGADTQYF.

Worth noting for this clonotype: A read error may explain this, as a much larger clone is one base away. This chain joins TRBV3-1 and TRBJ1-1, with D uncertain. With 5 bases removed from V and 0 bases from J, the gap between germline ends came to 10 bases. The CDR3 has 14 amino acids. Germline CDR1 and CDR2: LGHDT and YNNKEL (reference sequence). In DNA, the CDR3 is TGTGCCAGCAGCAAAGCTGGGATGAACACTGAAGCTTTCTTT. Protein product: CASSKAGMNTEAFF.

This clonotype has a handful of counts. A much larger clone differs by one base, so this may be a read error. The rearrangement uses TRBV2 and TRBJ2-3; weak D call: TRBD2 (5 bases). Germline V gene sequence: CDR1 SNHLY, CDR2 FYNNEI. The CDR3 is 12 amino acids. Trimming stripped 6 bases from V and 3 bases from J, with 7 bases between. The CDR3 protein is CASRRATDTQYF. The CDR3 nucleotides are TGTGCCAGCAGGAGGGCTACAGATACGCAGTATTTT.

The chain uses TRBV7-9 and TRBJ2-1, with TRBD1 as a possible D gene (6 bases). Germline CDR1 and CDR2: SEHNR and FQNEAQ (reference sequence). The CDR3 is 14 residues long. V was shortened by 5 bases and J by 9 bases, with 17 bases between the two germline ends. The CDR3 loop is CASSTGQSVSEQFF. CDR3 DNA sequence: TGTGCCAGCAGCACAGGACAGTCGGTCTCTGAGCAGTTCTTC.

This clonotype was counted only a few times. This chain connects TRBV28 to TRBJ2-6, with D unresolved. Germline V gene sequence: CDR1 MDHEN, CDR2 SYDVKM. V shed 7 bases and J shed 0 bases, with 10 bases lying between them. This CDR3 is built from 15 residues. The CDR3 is CASIDSGSGANVLTF. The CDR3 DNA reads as TGTGCCAGCATCGACTCAGGCTCTGGGGCCAACGTCCTGACTTTC.

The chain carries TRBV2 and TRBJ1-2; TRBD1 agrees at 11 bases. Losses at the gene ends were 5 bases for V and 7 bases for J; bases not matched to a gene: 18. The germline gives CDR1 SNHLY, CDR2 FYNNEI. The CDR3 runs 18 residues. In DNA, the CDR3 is TGTGCCAGCAGTCAACGCGACCTCCGCGGACAGGGGGCGAGTGGCTACACCTTC. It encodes CASSQRDLRGQGASGYTF.

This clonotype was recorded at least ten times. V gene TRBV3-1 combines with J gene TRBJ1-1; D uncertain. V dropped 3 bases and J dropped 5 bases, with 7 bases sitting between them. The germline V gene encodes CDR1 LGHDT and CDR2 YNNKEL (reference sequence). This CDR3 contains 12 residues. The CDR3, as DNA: TGTGCCAGCAGCCATAGAGCGACTGAAGCTTTCTTT. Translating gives CASSHRATEAFF.

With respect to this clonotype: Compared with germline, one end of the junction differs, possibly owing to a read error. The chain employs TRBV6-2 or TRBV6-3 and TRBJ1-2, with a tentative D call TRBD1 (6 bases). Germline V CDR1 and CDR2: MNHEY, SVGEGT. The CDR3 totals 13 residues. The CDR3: CASTDSKNYCYTF. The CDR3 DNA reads TGTGCCAGCACGGACAGCAAAAACTATTGCTACACCTTC.

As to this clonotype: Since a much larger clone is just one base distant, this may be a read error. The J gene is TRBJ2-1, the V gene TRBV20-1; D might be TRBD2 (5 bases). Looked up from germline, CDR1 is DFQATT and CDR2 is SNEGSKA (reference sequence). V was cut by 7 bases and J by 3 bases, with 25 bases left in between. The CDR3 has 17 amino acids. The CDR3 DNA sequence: TGCAGTGTTCCCCATGGAGGATTAGGACCTCTCTACAATGAGCAGTTCTTC. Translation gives CSVPHGGLGPLYNEQFF.

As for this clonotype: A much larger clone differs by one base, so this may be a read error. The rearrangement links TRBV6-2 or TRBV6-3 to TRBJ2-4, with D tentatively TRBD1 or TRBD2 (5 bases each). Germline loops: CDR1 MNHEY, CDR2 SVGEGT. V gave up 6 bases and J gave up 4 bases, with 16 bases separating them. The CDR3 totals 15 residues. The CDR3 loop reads CASSGPGNRKNIQYF. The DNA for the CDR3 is TGTGCCAGCAGCGGCCCCGGGAACAGGAAAAACATTCAGTACTTC.